This entry features one T cell receptor beta chain sequence. This entry is derived from a study of blood T cell repertoires in COVID-19. Sequencing was performed with immunoSEQ multiplex PCR; in TCRdb, only in-frame clones are kept and a portion is missing. The data show roughly 410,000 clones, around nine tenths seen once. V was cut by 5 bases and J by 1 base, with 11 bases left in between. CDR1 and CDR2 from the germline V gene are SGHAT and FQNNGV. The CDR3 is made up of 14 amino acids. The rearrangement joins TRBV11-2 to TRBJ1-1; D not resolved. Sequencing was carried out using peripheral blood. The origin of this receptor is a woman in her thirties or forties with COVID-19, enrolled during active disease. Here the CDR3 reads CASSLRHQNTEAFF. DNA of the CDR3: TGTGCCAGCAGCCTAAGACACCAGAACACTGAAGCTTTCTTT.